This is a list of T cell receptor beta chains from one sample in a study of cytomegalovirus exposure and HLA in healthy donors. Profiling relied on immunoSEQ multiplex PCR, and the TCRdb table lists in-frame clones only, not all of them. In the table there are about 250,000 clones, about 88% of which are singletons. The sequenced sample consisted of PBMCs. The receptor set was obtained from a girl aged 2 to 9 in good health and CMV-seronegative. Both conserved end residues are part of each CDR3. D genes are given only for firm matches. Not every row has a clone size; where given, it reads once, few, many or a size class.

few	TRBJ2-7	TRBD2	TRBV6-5	CASSYGAGGYEQYF	TGTGCCAGCAGTTACGGCGCGGGAGGCTACGAGCAGTACTTC
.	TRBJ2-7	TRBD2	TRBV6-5	CASSLIGGSEQYF	TGTGCCAGCAGTTTGATTGGCGGGAGCGAGCAGTACTTC
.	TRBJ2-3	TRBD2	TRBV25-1	CASSRGGGHTDTQYF	TGTGCCAGCTCCAGAGGCGGGGGGCACACAGATACGCAGTATTTT
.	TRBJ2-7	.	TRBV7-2	CASNLGVGVSYEQYF	TGTGCCAGCAACCTAGGGGTAGGGGTCTCCTACGAGCAGTACTTC
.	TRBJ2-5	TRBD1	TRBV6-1	CASSRQGPGTQYF	TGTGCCAGCAGTCGACAGGGCCCGGGGACCCAGTACTTC
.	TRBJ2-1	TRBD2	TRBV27	CASSNGGGRDEQFF	TGTGCCAGCAGTAACGGGGGAGGGCGCGATGAGCAGTTCTTC
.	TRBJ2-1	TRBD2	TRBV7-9	CASSFGLAGGGEQFF	TGTGCCAGCAGCTTCGGACTAGCGGGGGGTGGGGAGCAGTTCTTC
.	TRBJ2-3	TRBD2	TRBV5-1	CASSPYSGSSTDTQYF	TGCGCCAGCAGCCCATATAGCGGGAGCAGCACAGATACGCAGTATTTT
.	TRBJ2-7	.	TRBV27	CASSLGPGVSYEQYF	TGTGCCAGCAGTTTGGGGCCAGGGGTCTCCTACGAGCAGTACTTC
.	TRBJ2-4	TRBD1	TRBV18	CASSPVPDRVLGGKNIQYF	TGTGCCAGCTCACCAGTTCCGGACAGGGTGCTTGGGGGCAAAAACATTCAGTACTTC
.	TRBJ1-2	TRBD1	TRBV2	CASSVLGGQAYGYTF	TGTGCCAGTAGTGTATTGGGGGGACAGGCCTATGGCTACACCTTC
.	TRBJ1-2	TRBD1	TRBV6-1	CASSARDRVPFYGYTF	TGTGCCAGCAGTGCCCGGGACAGGGTTCCATTCTATGGCTACACCTTC
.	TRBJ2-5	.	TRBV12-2	CAGGGFKETQYF	TGTGCAGGAGGTGGCTTCAAAGAGACCCAGTACTTC
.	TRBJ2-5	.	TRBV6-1	CASSEAGGVGETQYF	TGTGCCAGCAGTGAAGCGGGAGGAGTCGGGGAGACCCAGTACTTC
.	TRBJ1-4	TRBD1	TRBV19	CASSIQGAAANEKLFF	TGTGCCAGTAGTATTCAGGGGGCGGCTGCTAATGAAAAACTGTTTTTT
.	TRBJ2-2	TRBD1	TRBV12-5	CASGLVQGGTGELFF	TGTGCTAGTGGTTTGGTACAGGGGGGTACCGGGGAGCTGTTTTTT
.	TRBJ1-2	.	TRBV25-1	CASSEQGRAVRGYTF	TGTGCCAGCAGTGAACAAGGGAGGGCGGTGCGGGGCTACACCTTC
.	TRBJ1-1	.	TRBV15	CATSRDTVAEIQGSAFF	TGTGCCACCAGCAGAGATACTGTGGCGGAGATACAGGGCTCAGCTTTCTTT
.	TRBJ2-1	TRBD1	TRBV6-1	CASSPQGAGNNEQFF	TGTGCCAGCAGTCCACAGGGGGCCGGGAACAATGAGCAGTTCTTC
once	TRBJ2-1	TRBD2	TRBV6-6	CASSSSGGVYNEQFF	TGTGCCAGCAGTTCTAGCGGAGGAGTTTACAATGAGCAGTTCTTC
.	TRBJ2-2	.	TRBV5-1	CASSFSGPPNTGELFF	TGCGCCAGCAGCTTCAGTGGGCCCCCGAACACCGGGGAGCTGTTTTTT
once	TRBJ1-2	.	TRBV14	CASSQSPNYGYTF	TGTGCCAGCAGCCAATCTCCTAACTATGGCTACACCTTC
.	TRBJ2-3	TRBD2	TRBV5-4	CASSRGLAGEADTQYF	TGTGCCAGCAGCCGGGGACTAGCGGGGGAGGCAGATACGCAGTATTTT
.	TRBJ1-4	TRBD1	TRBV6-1	CASTKDRINEKLFF	TGTGCCAGCACTAAGGACAGGATAAATGAAAAACTGTTTTTT
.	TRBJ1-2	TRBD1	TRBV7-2	CASSQRTGSGYTF	TGTGCCAGCAGCCAAAGGACAGGGAGCGGCTACACCTTC
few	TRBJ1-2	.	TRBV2	CASSESGSLYYTF	TGTGCCAGCAGTGAATCAGGCAGTCTTTACTACACCTTC
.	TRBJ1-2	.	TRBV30	CAWSAIQYGYTF	TGTGCCTGGAGCGCTATACAGTATGGCTACACCTTC
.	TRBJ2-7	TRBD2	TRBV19	CASRDSGRSSYEQYF	TGTGCCAGTAGGGATAGCGGGAGGAGCTCCTACGAGCAGTACTTC
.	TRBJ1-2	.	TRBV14	CASSQAWGEPNYGYTF	TGTGCCAGCAGCCAAGCATGGGGAGAACCTAACTATGGCTACACCTTC